This T cell receptor (beta chain) emerged from a study of shared clonotypes between healthy human individuals (dated by TCRdb to 2020 to 2021). For the wider study: The cohort comprised a couple of women and a few men aged 18 to 49 years. For each donor, three plates each were used for CD4 naive and CD4 memory, two plates were used for CD8 naive, and one plate was used for CD8 memory. To estimate repertoire size and how much clonotype sharing occurs between individuals, the study deeply sequenced the blood TCR repertoires of 4 to 6 healthy adults. Libraries were prepared and TCR repertoires were sequenced by different laboratories using diverse techniques, in order to increase sequencing depth and limit assay-specific biases. Each donor's leukapheresis produced roughly between about 0.8 and 10 billion PBMCs.

From a lookup of the germline V gene, CDR1 and CDR2 are SQVTM and ANQGSEA. V sheds 7 bases and J sheds 5 bases, leaving 17 bases between their ends. The CDR3 measures 13 amino acids from cysteine to phenylalanine. Left in the record is the CDR3 DNA by itself, 39 bases read in frame from the first base. Using the deep immunoSEQ assay, multiplex PCR amplified TCR CDR3 regions from genomic DNA. For each cell subset, the extracted genomic DNA was distributed evenly across all wells of several immunoSEQ 96-well plates, and each plate served as one replicate. For sorted subsets, 200 ng of genomic DNA, equivalent to 25,000 to 35,000 T cell genomes, went into each replicate PCR. Purified libraries were measured with a Qubit 3.0 fluorometer, size-checked on a Bioanalyzer 2100, and measured again with the KAPA Library Quantification kit. Each immunoSEQ 96-well plate was sequenced on its own single-read 150-cycle Illumina NextSeq 550 flow cell. The authors processed their data as follows. Because only junctional sequences without quality scores were contained in the immunoSEQ output, filtering matching that applied to full-length reads could not be performed. To assign V/J genes and CDR3, sequences were annotated against IMGT germline references using PyIR, a Python wrapper for IgBLAST v1.9. Reads were filtered out if the reads had weak V/J assignments (E-value above 1e-6), no CDR3, stop codons, out-of-frame junctions, or ambiguous translated residues. V3J clonotypes were defined as sequences sharing an identical inferred V gene, J gene, and CDR3 amino acid sequence. Percentage overlap between repertoires was calculated by dividing the number of shared unique clonotypes by the size of the smaller repertoire. Richness of each repertoire was evaluated using RTK rarefaction, the Chao1 estimator, and Recon v2.1 estimates of unobserved clonotypes. Generation probabilities for all TCRbeta clonotypes obtained by the gDNA method from a handful of donors were computed using OLGA. Held by TCRdb, this immuneACCESS table contains in-frame sequences only and omits some clones. Under half of the omission traces to an unresolved V gene where checked; the cause of the rest is unknown. The V and J calls and clone size are taken from that table; D and trimming were inferred from the DNA. This sample gives some 500,000 clones in total; 95% to 96% of them show up just once. The top ten clonotypes cover 0.055% to 0.075% of the sample.

The donors were healthy, HIV-negative adults who had no recently reported acute infections or vaccinations. All donors were Caucasian adults living in Nashville, Tennessee, USA. Magnetic negative selection was used to enrich CD4+ T cells, after which naive cells were positively selected on CD45RA and the negative fraction became the memory subset. Blood was collected by leukapheresis, and PBMCs were isolated by Ficoll-Histopaque density gradient centrifugation and then cryopreserved in liquid nitrogen vapor phase. Analytical flow cytometry was used to check the purity and quantity of every magnetically sorted T cell population. Genomic DNA was isolated from each sorted fraction and quantified by UV absorbance on a Nanodrop 2000c. The full study reports these points: Naive subsets generally had larger estimated clonotype richness than memory subsets. Rarefaction of sorted-subset datasets indicated incomplete sequencing despite the large sequencing depth. When several donors were compared, the shared fraction of clonotypes was about 5% for naive CD4, around 3.6% for naive CD8, more than 2% for memory CD4, and roughly 0.43% for memory CD8. Pairwise subsampling led to the expectation that sequencing depth would affect the degree of clonotype sharing among donors. Sampling was limited to blood, and TCR repertoires in tissue likely differ from TCR repertoires in blood. Because the study included only a small number of donors, the genetic and exposure-history diversity represented was limited. Compared with non-shared clonotypes, clonotypes shared by all four sorted-subset donors had higher generation probabilities.

Regarding this clone: Its antigen has not been determined. It has no much larger one-base neighbor in the sample; base qualities were not kept.

The chain links TRBV29-1 with TRBJ2-5; TRBD2 might be the D gene, on 6 matching bases. The sequencing input was naive CD4+ T cells sorted from blood. The cell subset or site label, read with the paper, signifies: CD45RA+ positively selected. This receptor was identified in a woman aged 30 to 39 in good health. The CDR3 sequence is CSAEGQGGETQYF. The DNA sequence is given as TGCAGCGCGGAGGGCCAGGGTGGGGAGACCCAGTACTTC.